Here is one TCR beta chain with its context. What it binds is unknown. These data belong to a study of blood T cells in healthy people across ages. Overall study results and limits: More naive CD4+ cells and higher diversity were found in long-lived than in aged donors.

Combining a sample-barcoded 5' primer with a J-beta primer mix, a second PCR ran for about 7 to 11 cycles. Every sample produced at least 2.5 million CDR3-containing paired-end reads. Via MiXCR, TCRdb re-called the 5' RACE reads, giving one row per CDR3 protein. Among approximately 830,000 distinct CDR3 sequences listed, around 62% were seen once. Germline V lookup: CDR1 KGHSH, CDR2 LQKENI. The length of the CDR3 is 15 residues. The V end was cut by 1 base, the J end by 1 base, with 8 bases between. The receptor's source is a man aged 25-40 years in good health. The chain combines TRBV18 with TRBJ2-4; D is undetermined. Sequencing was performed on blood. CDR3 nucleotides: TGTGCCAGCTCACCACGGGAACCTGCCAAAAACATTCAGTACTTC. This translates into CASSPREPAKNIQYF.